The 3 T cell receptor beta chains below were found in one sample sequenced in a study of cytotoxic CD8 clonotypes in ibrutinib-treated CLL. Only in-frame clones appear in the TCRdb table, and some are missing; sequencing was by immunoSEQ multiplex PCR. Among 250,000 to 350,000 clones listed, 70% to 80% were seen once. Sequencing used PBMCs, obtained at disease progression, from a patient treated with ibrutinib. The receptors stem from a human donor with chronic lymphocytic leukemia.

The rearrangement joins TRBV4-3 to TRBJ2-6; unclear D gene. Germline lookup yields CDR1 LGHNA and CDR2 YSLEER. Deletions cut 1 base from V and 0 bases from J, with 13 bases between. This CDR3 contains 18 residues. This chain's CDR3 is CASSQALGWISGANVLTF. Written as DNA, the CDR3 is TGCGCCAGCAGCCAAGCGTTGGGGTGGATCTCTGGGGCCAACGTCCTGACTTTC.

The rearrangement joins TRBV28 to TRBJ1-5; D unclear. The CDR3 length is 14 residues. CDR1 is MDHEN and CDR2 is SYDVKM in the germline V gene. Trimming stripped 2 bases from V and 1 base from J, with 6 bases between. The CDR3 nucleotides read TGTGCCAGCAGTTTACTGGGCAGCAATCAGCCCCAGCATTTT. This encodes CASSLLGSNQPQHF.

This clone has a handful of counts. The chain combines TRBV7-6 with TRBJ2-7; 7 positions match TRBD2. Germline CDR1 is SGHVS and CDR2 is FNYEAQ. J gave up 7 bases and V 5 bases, and 14 bases lay outside the gene matches. The CDR3 extends over 15 amino acids. The CDR3 reads CASSPGGREFWEQYF. The CDR3 DNA reads as TGTGCCAGCAGCCCAGGAGGGAGGGAGTTTTGGGAGCAGTACTTC.